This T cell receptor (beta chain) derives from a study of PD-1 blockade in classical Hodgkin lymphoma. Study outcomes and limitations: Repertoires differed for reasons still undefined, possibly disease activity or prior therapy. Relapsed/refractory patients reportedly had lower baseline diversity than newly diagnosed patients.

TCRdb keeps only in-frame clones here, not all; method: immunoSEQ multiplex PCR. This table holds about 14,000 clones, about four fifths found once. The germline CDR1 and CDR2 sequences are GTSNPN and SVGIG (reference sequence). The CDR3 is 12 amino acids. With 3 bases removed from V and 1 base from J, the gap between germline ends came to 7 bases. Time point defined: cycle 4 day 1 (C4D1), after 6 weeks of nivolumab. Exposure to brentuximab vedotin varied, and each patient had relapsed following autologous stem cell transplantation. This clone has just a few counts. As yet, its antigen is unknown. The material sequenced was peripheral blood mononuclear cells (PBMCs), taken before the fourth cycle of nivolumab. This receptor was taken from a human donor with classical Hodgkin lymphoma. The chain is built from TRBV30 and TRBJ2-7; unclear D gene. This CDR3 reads CAWSPTSYEQYF. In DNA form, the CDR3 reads TGTGCCTGGAGCCCTACTTCCTACGAGCAGTACTTC.